The 8 T cell receptor beta chains presented below share a single source sample, sequenced in a study of blood T cell repertoires in COVID-19. Using immunoSEQ multiplex PCR, the repertoire was profiled, and TCRdb retains in-frame clones only, with some absent. The data show fewer than 300,000 clones, 90% seen once. The sample consisted of peripheral blood. The receptors were sampled from a woman aged 50 to 65 with COVID-19, enrolled during active disease.

This chain uses TRBV19 with TRBJ1-4, with D possibly being TRBD1 (6 bases). V was shortened by 7 bases and J by 4 bases, with 10 bases between the two germline ends. Germline values: CDR1 LNHDA, CDR2 SQIVND (reference sequence). This CDR3 region has 13 residues. CDR3 sequence: CASNTGYNEKLFF. The CDR3 DNA reads as TGTGCCAGTAACACAGGGTATAATGAAAAACTGTTTTTT.

In its sample, this clone was seen once. V is TRBV10-1 and J is TRBJ2-3; 9 bases fit TRBD2. Germline V lookup: CDR1 WNHNN, CDR2 SYGVQD (reference sequence). The CDR3 has 16 amino acids. V lost 3 bases and J lost 2; bases outside the gene matches: 6. The CDR3 coding sequence is TGCGCCAGCAGTGATGGAGCGGGGGGTAACACAGATACGCAGTATTTT. As protein: CASSDGAGGNTDTQYF.

Only one count was recorded for this clone. The rearrangement links TRBV7-8 to TRBJ2-1; D is unresolved. The length of the CDR3 is 15 residues. CDR1 SGHVS and CDR2 FQNEAQ come from the germline V gene. V dropped 5 bases and J dropped 1 base, with 12 bases sitting between them. The CDR3 here is CASSRREVSYNEQFF. CDR3 coding DNA: TGTGCCAGCAGCCGACGAGAGGTGTCCTACAATGAGCAGTTCTTC.

The CDR3 region is CASTLRGSDGYTF. The CDR3 coding sequence is TGTGCCAGCACATTGCGGGGGTCGGATGGCTACACCTTC. V and J are TRBV12-3 or TRBV12-4 and TRBJ1-2; a weak D match, TRBD1 (5 bases). V dropped 7 bases and J dropped 6 bases, with 15 bases sitting between them. CDR3 length equals 13 residues.

This clone was recorded only once. The V call is TRBV18, the J call TRBJ1-1; no clear D. V was shortened by 4 bases and J by 1 base, with 7 bases between the two germline ends. CDR1 and CDR2 (germline): KGHSH, LQKENI. This CDR3 region has 13 residues. In DNA form, the CDR3 reads TGTGCCAGCTCACTATTAGAGAACACTGAAGCTTTCTTT. Its translation is CASSLLENTEAFF.

The rearrangement joins TRBV9 to TRBJ1-6; tentative D call: TRBD1 (6 bases). Germline V gene data show CDR1 as SGDLS and CDR2 as YYNGEE. CDR3 length equals 15 residues. V lost 5 bases and J 11 bases, leaving 20 bases between the germline ends. The CDR3 DNA is TGTGCCAGCAGTCAAGAGGGGGGGTTTCAGACACCCCTCCACTTT. Amino acids: CASSQEGGFQTPLHF.

V gene TRBV5-4 combines with J gene TRBJ1-1; D is perhaps TRBD1 (5 bases). Trimming cost V 0 bases and J 0 bases, with 9 bases left between them. The V gene's germline CDR1 is SGHNT and CDR2 YYREEE (reference sequence). The CDR3 has 15 amino acids. CDR3 region: CASSLGEGMNTEAFF. The CDR3 bases are TGTGCCAGCAGCTTGGGGGAGGGGATGAACACTGAAGCTTTCTTT.

The rearrangement joins TRBV7-2 to TRBJ2-3; perhaps TRBD1 as D (6 bases). The CDR3 is 14 amino acids. Looked up from germline, CDR1 is SGHTA and CDR2 is FQGNSA. Trimming removed 3 bases from V and 5 bases from J, with 12 bases in between. In DNA form, the CDR3 reads TGTGCCAGCAGCTTCGTAGCACAGGGAGATACGCAGTATTTT. This sequence encodes CASSFVAQGDTQYF. Variable domain in full (rest from reference TRBV7-2 and TRBJ2-3): GAGVSQSPSNKVTEKGKDVELRCDPISGHTALYWYRQSLGQGLEFLIYFQGNSAPDKSGLPSDRFSAERTGGSVSTLTIQRTQQEDSAVYLCASSFVAQGDTQYFGPGTRLTVL.